This T cell receptor beta chain originates from a study of beta chain features in type 1 diabetes. Background on the study: There was similarity between patients and healthy donors in age, gender and cell yields. Regarding the study as a whole: In cDNA sequencing, cells with high TCR expression could be over-represented. The naive, central memory and Treg TCRB repertoires of patients appeared to be more similar to one another than those of healthy donors. In all four CD4+ subsets, TCRB CDR3 length was significantly, moderately reduced in type 1 diabetes.

Isolation of CD4+ naive, central memory, regulatory and stem cell-like memory cells was achieved by sorting via CD45RO/CCR7/CD25/CD127/CD95/CD27. Every isolated RNA sample was fully reverse transcribed, so sequencing captured expressed TCRB transcripts. Measured with immunoSEQ multiplex PCR; TCRdb has only the in-frame clones, and not every one. Among about 700,000 clones listed, roughly an eighth were seen once. On this clone itself: The antigen remains unidentified.

The sequencing input was naive CD4+ T cells from blood. The receptor was derived from a man between 18 and 35 years old with type 1 diabetes.

The CDR3 loop reads CASSIDASTDTQYF. In nucleotides, the CDR3 is TGTGCCAGCAGCATCGATGCTAGCACAGATACGCAGTATTTT. This chain links TRBV9 with TRBJ2-3, with unresolved D. The germline CDR1 and CDR2 sequences are SGDLS and YYNGEE. Trimming took off 4 bases at V and 0 bases at J, with 9 bases between the two ends. The CDR3 covers 14 residues.